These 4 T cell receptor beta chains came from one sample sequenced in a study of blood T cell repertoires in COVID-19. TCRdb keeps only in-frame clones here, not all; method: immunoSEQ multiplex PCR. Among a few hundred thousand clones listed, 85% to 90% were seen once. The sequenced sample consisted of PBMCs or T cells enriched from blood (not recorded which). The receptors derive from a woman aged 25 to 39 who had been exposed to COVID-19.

CDR3 region: CASRIRAGGRERQPQHF. For the CDR3, the DNA is TGTGCCAGCAGAATCCGGGCGGGGGGAAGGGAAAGACAGCCCCAGCATTTT. This chain connects TRBV27 to TRBJ1-5; perhaps TRBD1 as D (5 bases). Trimming pared 6 bases from V and 7 bases from J, leaving 25 bases between. CDR3 length: 17 amino acids. In germline, CDR1 is MNHEY, CDR2 SMNVEV (reference sequence).

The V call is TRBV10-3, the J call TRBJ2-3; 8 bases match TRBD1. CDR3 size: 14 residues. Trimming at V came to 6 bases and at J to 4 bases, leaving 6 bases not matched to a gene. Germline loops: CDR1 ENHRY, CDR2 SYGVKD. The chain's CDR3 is CAIRQGDSADTQYF. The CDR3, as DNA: TGTGCCATCAGACAGGGGGACTCGGCAGATACGCAGTATTTT.

CDR3 bases: TGTGCCAGCAGGGGGGGGGCCGCTGCCTACGAGCAGTACTTC. The encoded protein is CASRGGAAAYEQYF. The chain couples TRBV27 to TRBJ2-7, with TRBD2 as a possible D gene (7 bases). Germline CDR1 reads MNHEY; CDR2 reads SMNVEV (reference sequence). V lost 6 bases to trimming and J lost 2 bases, with 14 bases between them. The CDR3 loop spans 14 amino acids.

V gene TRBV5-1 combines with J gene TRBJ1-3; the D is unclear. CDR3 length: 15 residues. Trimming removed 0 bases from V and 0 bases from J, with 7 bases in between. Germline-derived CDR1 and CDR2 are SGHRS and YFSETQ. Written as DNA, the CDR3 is TGCGCCAGCAGCTTGGACCAGAACTCTGGAAACACCATATATTTT. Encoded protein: CASSLDQNSGNTIYF.